The rows below give T cell receptor beta chains drawn from one sample of a study of shared clonotypes between healthy human individuals. Some clones are missing from TCRdb's copy, which holds only in-frame ones; the method was immunoSEQ multiplex PCR. The sample holds a few million clones, around 90% seen once. Sequencing was done on a sample of naive CD4+ T cells sorted from blood. The receptors shown here come from a young man in good health. Each CDR3 is given without its conserved first and last residue. The D gene is left open where the match is weak.

V gene,D gene,CDR3 protein
TRBV19,-,ASSRTLALDPLH
TRBV5-6,TRBD1,ASTKRTGLSTEAF
TRBV27,-,ASSLSGGASGSPLH
TRBV13,-,ASSLEGGTFEQF
TRBV7-8,-,ASSLGVFETQY
TRBV27,-,ASSLTGNVYGYT
TRBV6-4,-,ASSDHDRCYSNQPQH
TRBV10-3,TRBD1,AISVDRGSGYT
TRBV5-5,-,ASSLVSGATGELF
TRBV5-4,-,ASSRGLGETDTQY
TRBV6-6,TRBD2,ASSYGGGRYEQY
TRBV10-3,-,AISESGRTVEQY
TRBV28,-,ASSFGRRRANQPQH
TRBV5-1,-,ASSLWSLGTGELF
TRBV27,TRBD2,ASTGTIYTGELF
TRBV2,-,ASSDRAAGNTIY
TRBV5-1,TRBD2,ASSLAGEASGSQESQY
TRBV5-4,-,ASSFWGNQPQH
TRBV4-1,TRBD2,ASSQLGRSGSTDTQY
TRBV9,TRBD2,ASSATSGGGNEQF
TRBV5-1,TRBD2,ASSGGGDVYEQY
TRBV7-7,-,ASSFSTDTEAF
TRBV9,TRBD1,ASSKTGVADTEAF
TRBV19,TRBD1,ASSMGQGIGELF
TRBV4-1,-,ASSPSRGTDTQY
TRBV6-5,-,ASSPGRGSIEAQH
TRBV5-1,-,ASSLTDRTTGNTIY
TRBV5-1,TRBD1,ASSQQQGNSPLH
TRBV5-1,-,ASSLEQSSYEQY
TRBV6-6,-,ASSSIRAAEQY
TRBV4-1,-,ASSHPGVYNSPLH
TRBV30,TRBD1,AWSKDRGKDQPQH
TRBV19,-,ATFPRTGSSYNEQF
TRBV5-4,-,ASSLGIAGKNIQY
TRBV4-3,TRBD1,ASSQGTGGDYGYT
TRBV2,-,ASRTETNTEAF
TRBV6-5,-,ASSPGVGTGELF
TRBV18,TRBD2,ASSPGLAVEQF
TRBV5-1,TRBD1,ASSGGQVYTDTQY
TRBV11-2,-,ASSFMLANTGELF
TRBV28,-,ASSLGLTGNYAETQY